Sequencing of this T cell receptor (beta chain) was carried out in a study of blood T cell repertoires in COVID-19. Study-level information: Spain, Italy and the United States supplied samples that represented acute and convalescent COVID-19. Sources were T cells, B-cell-depleted T cells, or PBMCs; the material itself was cDNA or gDNA.

Original analysis: Nucleated cell counts were estimated from reference gene primer amplification. The table came from immunoSEQ multiplex PCR; TCRdb's copy has only in-frame clones and leaves some out. V and J calls and clone size follow that table, whereas D and trimming were derived from the DNA. This sample has some 160,000 clones, with approximately 88% found just once. This TCR was sampled from a man between 60 and 70 years old with acute or convalescent COVID-19. The sequenced material came from peripheral blood.

This CDR3 is CASSTSGSNQPQHF. For the CDR3, the DNA is TGTGCCAGCAGCACATCAGGGAGCAATCAGCCCCAGCATTTT. V gene TRBV7-9 combines with J gene TRBJ1-5, with D possibly TRBD1 on 5 matching bases. This CDR3 has 14 residues. Germline loops: CDR1 SEHNR, CDR2 FQNEAQ (reference sequence). V lost 5 bases, J lost 1 base, and 9 bases lay in between.